A single sample is the source of the 19 T cell receptor beta chains below, sequenced in a study of cytomegalovirus exposure and HLA in healthy donors. PCR used 60 Vbeta primers and 13 Jbeta primers. Measured with immunoSEQ multiplex PCR; TCRdb has only the in-frame clones, and not every one. This table has about 98,000 clones, approximately 70% appearing once. Sequencing was performed on PBMCs. The receptors were gathered from a man aged 45-60 years in good health and CMV-seronegative.

The chain joins TRBV15 to TRBJ2-1; D is unclear. The CDR3 consists of 16 residues. Germline values: CDR1 LNHNV, CDR2 YYDKDF (reference sequence). Trimming took 3 bases from V and 5 from J, leaving 17 bases between them. DNA of the CDR3: TGTGCCACCAGCAGGGGTCCTGGAGCAATCCACAATGAGCAGTTCTTC. Protein: CATSRGPGAIHNEQFF.

This chain uses TRBV28 with TRBJ1-4; TRBD1 aligns across 9 bases. The CDR3 contains 16 residues. Germline CDR1 MDHEN, CDR2 SYDVKM. With V trimmed by 2 bases and J by 8 bases, 9 bases remained unmatched. CDR3 sequence: CASSLPGQGIYEKLFF. The CDR3, as DNA: TGTGCCAGCAGTTTACCGGGACAGGGTATTTACGAAAAACTGTTTTTT.

This clone was found a few times. The genes are TRBV6-5 and TRBJ1-3, with D unresolved. V lost 5 bases, J lost 0 bases, and 11 bases lay in between. The CDR3 has 15 amino acids. CDR1 MNHEY and CDR2 SVGAGI come from the germline V gene. The CDR3 nucleotides read TGTGCCAGCAGTGCAGACACTGACTCTGGAAACACCATATATTTT. Its translation is CASSADTDSGNTIYF.

The rearrangement joins TRBV6-1 to TRBJ1-1, with TRBD1 identical over 7 bases. The CDR3 has 15 amino acids. V was clipped by 4 bases and J by 4 bases; unmatched bases: 9. From germline, CDR1 is MNHNS and CDR2 SASEGT. This CDR3 is CASSGLTGVGTEAFF. For the CDR3, the DNA is TGTGCCAGCAGTGGATTAACAGGGGTTGGCACTGAAGCTTTCTTT.

The genes are TRBV6-4 and TRBJ2-3; TRBD2 matches 13 bases. The V gene end was trimmed by 0 bases and the J gene end by 5 bases; junction bases not matched to a gene: 11. Germline V gene lookup returns CDR1 MRHNA and CDR2 SNTAGT. The CDR3 is 19 amino acids. CDR3 protein: CASSDSRGLAGAALDTQYF. The CDR3 DNA follows: TGTGCCAGCAGTGACTCGAGAGGACTAGCGGGGGCCGCCCTAGATACGCAGTATTTT.

This chain connects TRBV11-2 to TRBJ2-1, with 9 bases fitting TRBD1. V trimming: 5 bases; J trimming: 5 bases; junction bases outside the gene matches: 13. The CDR3 loop spans 17 amino acids. Per the germline V gene, CDR1 is SGHAT and CDR2 is FQNNGV. The DNA for the CDR3 is TGTGCCAGCAGCCGAGGTGGGCTCCGACAGGGGGACAATGAGCAGTTCTTC. This gives the protein CASSRGGLRQGDNEQFF.

The J gene is TRBJ2-7, the V gene TRBV5-1, with TRBD2 matching over 7 bases. The CDR3 is made up of 15 amino acids. The germline V gene has CDR1 SGHRS and CDR2 YFSETQ. V shed 2 bases, J shed 2 bases, and the junction held 7 bases outside the gene matches. The CDR3 nucleotides read TGCGCCAGCAGCTTACTTTCTAGCGGAACCTACGAGCAGTACTTC. It translates to CASSLLSSGTYEQYF.

This chain connects TRBV29-1 to TRBJ1-1; D may be TRBD1 (6 bases). V lost 4 bases, J lost 1 base, and 13 bases lay in between. The CDR3 totals 14 residues. The germline gives CDR1 SQVTM, CDR2 ANQGSEA. CDR3 nucleotide sequence: TGCAGCGTTGGACAGGCCCCAGGGAACACTGAAGCTTTCTTT. This gives the protein CSVGQAPGNTEAFF.

V and J are TRBV9 and TRBJ2-7; 8 nucleotides align to TRBD1. In germline, CDR1 is SGDLS, CDR2 YYNGEE. The CDR3 spans 15 residues. With 3 bases clipped from V and 4 bases from J, the junction kept 9 bases outside the gene matches. The CDR3: CASSAYAGGGYEQYF. The DNA of the CDR3 is TGTGCCAGCAGCGCCTACGCAGGGGGCGGTTACGAGCAGTACTTC.

The rearrangement links TRBV27 to TRBJ1-5; D is perhaps TRBD1 (5 bases). Trimming took 6 bases from V and 2 from J, leaving 11 bases between them. The CDR3 loop spans 14 amino acids. The germline gives CDR1 MNHEY, CDR2 SMNVEV (reference sequence). In DNA, the CDR3 is TGTGCCAGCAGGGGACTCGGGGGCAATCAGCCCCAGCATTTT. It is translated as CASRGLGGNQPQHF.

This chain uses TRBV6-5 with TRBJ2-1, with TRBD1 as a possible D gene (5 bases). This CDR3 is 15 amino acids long. V lost 1 base and J 5 bases, leaving 12 bases between the germline ends. Germline V gene sequence: CDR1 MNHEY, CDR2 SVGAGI. In DNA form, the CDR3 reads TGTGCCAGCAGTTACTACGACAGTCAAAACAATGAGCAGTTCTTC. Translation: CASSYYDSQNNEQFF.

The chain employs TRBV6-4 and TRBJ1-1; the D gene is possibly TRBD1 (6 bases). V dropped 4 bases and J dropped 1 base, with 10 bases sitting between them. From germline, CDR1 is MRHNA and CDR2 SNTAGT. CDR3 length equals 14 residues. The CDR3 nucleotides read TGTGCCAGCAGTGCCCCGGACAGGAACACTGAAGCTTTCTTT. Its translation: CASSAPDRNTEAFF.

The CDR3 here is CATSSKIRTGQETQYF. CDR3 bases: TGTGCCACCAGCAGCAAGATCCGGACAGGGCAAGAGACCCAGTACTTC. The gene calls are TRBV15 and TRBJ2-5, with 8 bases lining up with TRBD1. This CDR3 contains 16 residues. V shed 3 bases and J 2 bases; nucleotides not matched to a gene: 8. Germline loops: CDR1 LNHNV, CDR2 YYDKDF (reference sequence).

A few counts support this clone. The V call is TRBV5-6, the J call TRBJ1-2; D perhaps matches TRBD1 (5 bases). Trimming pared 0 bases from V and 4 bases from J, leaving 25 bases between. Germline assignment: CDR1 SGHDT and CDR2 YYEEEE. This CDR3 region has 19 residues. The CDR3 DNA is TGTGCCAGCAGCTTGGAGTTCGGCAGGGAAAGTTTTGTTGTCTATGGCTACACCTTC. It yields the protein CASSLEFGRESFVVYGYTF.

The chain employs TRBV29-1 and TRBJ1-3; possibly TRBD1 for D (6 bases). Between the trimmed V and J ends, which lost 7 bases and 4 bases, there was a span of 14 bases. The CDR3 is 13 amino acids. Per the germline V gene, CDR1 is SQVTM and CDR2 is ANQGSEA. The CDR3 sequence: CSAYRVGGNTIYF. The CDR3 DNA sequence: TGCAGCGCATACAGGGTAGGCGGAAACACCATATATTTT.

V gene TRBV27 combines with J gene TRBJ2-1; maybe TRBD2 (5 bases). The CDR3 contains 15 residues. The V gene lost 3 bases and the J gene lost 4 bases, with 13 bases spanning the gap. The germline V gene has CDR1 MNHEY and CDR2 SMNVEV (reference sequence). CDR3 sequence reads: CASSLAYRGYNEQFF. DNA of the CDR3: TGTGCCAGCAGTTTGGCGTACAGAGGGTACAATGAGCAGTTCTTC.

The gene calls are TRBV19 and TRBJ1-6; D may be TRBD1 (6 bases). The CDR3 is made up of 18 amino acids. CDR1 and CDR2 (germline): LNHDA, SQIVND (reference sequence). With 5 bases removed from V and 9 bases from J, the gap between germline ends came to 26 bases. The CDR3 region is CASSVNRVSPASASPLHF. The CDR3, as DNA: TGTGCCAGTAGTGTAAACAGGGTCTCCCCGGCCAGCGCTTCACCCCTCCACTTT. Full variable domain (rest looked up from reference TRBV19 and TRBJ1-6): DGGITQSPKYLFRKEGQNVTLSCEQNLNHDAMYWYRQDPGQGLRLIYYSQIVNDFQKGDIAEGYSVSREKKESFPLTVTSAQKNPTAFYLCASSVNRVSPASASPLHFGNGTRLTVT.

The chain uses TRBV28 and TRBJ1-2, with no clear D. This CDR3 is 10 amino acids long. Germline CDR1 MDHEN, CDR2 SYDVKM. V lost 8 bases to trimming and J lost 8 bases, with 9 bases between them. This CDR3 reads CASAGRGYTF. The DNA of the CDR3 is TGTGCCAGCGCGGGTAGGGGCTACACCTTC.

The chain combines TRBV7-2 with TRBJ2-5; TRBD2 agrees at 8 bases. The J call is in doubt because the DNA end fits TRBJ2-7 better. This CDR3 contains 14 residues. Germline V lookup: CDR1 SGHTA, CDR2 FQGNSA. This CDR3 reads CASSFRAGVYEQYF. The CDR3 DNA reads as TGTGCCAGCAGCTTCAGAGCGGGAGTCTACGAGCAGTACTTC.